What follows are 23 T cell receptor beta chains derived from one specimen sequenced in a study of blood T cell repertoires in COVID-19 (TCRdb year 2020). Preparation of the library involved the immunoSEQ multiplex PCR assay. The clones in this table, taken by TCRdb from immuneACCESS, are in-frame only. Not every clone is retained; where verified, under half of the shortfall comes from an unresolved V gene, and the cause of the rest is unknown. This sample gives some 220,000 clones in total; less than 85% of them show up just once. In total, the top ten clones hold 7.2% of the sample. Sequenced input: peripheral blood. The receptors stem from a woman between 70 and 85 years old with acute or convalescent COVID-19.

This chain connects TRBV6-6 to TRBJ2-1; a weak D match, TRBD2 (5 bases). The V gene lost 0 bases and the J gene lost 12 bases, with 15 bases spanning the gap. The CDR3 is 14 residues long. Germline V gene data show CDR1 as MNHNY and CDR2 as SVGAGI (reference sequence). The CDR3 DNA sequence: TGTGCCAGCAGTTACTCGACTACCCCTATAGTGCAGTTCTTC. Its translation: CASSYSTTPIVQFF.

This clone was detected only a few times. The genes are TRBV6-4 and TRBJ2-1, with TRBD2 as a possible D gene (5 bases). Per the germline V gene, CDR1 is MRHNA and CDR2 is SNTAGT. The CDR3 totals 14 residues. CDR3 residues: CVPALGSSYNEQFF. CDR3 sequence (DNA): TGTGTCCCCGCCCTGGGGAGCTCCTACAATGAGCAGTTCTTC.

CDR3 protein: CASSLVGGGGTIQETQYF. The CDR3 DNA sequence: TGTGCCAGCAGCTTAGTTGGTGGCGGGGGGACCATCCAAGAGACCCAGTACTTC. The rearrangement joins TRBV7-2 to TRBJ2-5; 8 nucleotides line up with TRBD2. Per germline, CDR1 SGHTA and CDR2 FQGNSA. CDR3 length equals 18 residues. V shed 1 base, J shed 1 base, and the junction held 11 bases outside the gene matches.

J is TRBJ2-1 and V is TRBV7-2, with D perhaps matching TRBD2 (6 bases). V lost 3 bases to trimming and J lost 4 bases, with 13 bases between them. Per germline, CDR1 SGHTA and CDR2 FQGNSA. The CDR3 loop spans 15 amino acids. CDR3 sequence (DNA): TGTGCCAGCAGCTTTGGAGGGAGACCTTACAATGAGCAGTTCTTC. It codes for CASSFGGRPYNEQFF.

This chain uses TRBV11-2 with TRBJ2-3, with TRBD1 matching over 8 bases. CDR3 size: 19 residues. J was trimmed by 1 base and V by 1 base; bases with no gene match: 13. CDR1 is SGHAT and CDR2 is FQNNGV in the germline V gene. CDR3 protein: CASSLGISTGGYGTDTQYF. The CDR3 DNA reads TGTGCCAGCAGCTTAGGCATTAGTACAGGGGGGTACGGCACAGATACGCAGTATTTT.

The rearrangement joins TRBV24-1 to TRBJ2-3; TRBD2 agrees at 7 bases. Germline CDR1 is KGHDR and CDR2 is SFDVKD. The CDR3 length is 17 residues. V gave up 3 bases and J gave up 2 bases; unmatched junction bases: 10. For the CDR3, the DNA is TGTGCCACCAGTGATGCTTTAGAAGCGGGATCCACAGATACGCAGTATTTT. It codes for CATSDALEAGSTDTQYF.

V gene TRBV7-2 combines with J gene TRBJ2-3, with TRBD2 matching 9 bases. The CDR3 contains 15 residues. V lost 5 bases and J lost 2; bases outside the gene matches: 5. Germline V gene sequence: CDR1 SGHTA, CDR2 FQGNSA. CDR3 in amino acids: CASSQTSGITDTQYF. CDR3 DNA sequence: TGTGCCAGCAGCCAGACTAGCGGCATCACAGATACGCAGTATTTT.

The J gene is TRBJ2-2, the V gene TRBV5-1, with D perhaps TRBD2 (5 bases). The CDR3 spans 15 residues. V lost 4 bases to trimming and J lost 1 base, with 11 bases between them. Germline CDR1 reads SGHRS; CDR2 reads YFSETQ. The CDR3 DNA follows: TGCGCCAGCAGCCCCAAAGAGGGGAACACCGGGGAGCTGTTTTTT. Amino acids: CASSPKEGNTGELFF.

The genes are TRBV19 and TRBJ2-1, with D uncertain. Germline CDR1 is LNHDA and CDR2 is SQIVND (reference sequence). This CDR3 has 14 amino acids. V was shortened by 4 bases and J by 0 bases, with 7 bases between the two germline ends. CDR3 in amino acids: CASSNERSYNEQFF. Written as DNA, the CDR3 is TGTGCCAGTAGTAATGAGCGCTCCTACAATGAGCAGTTCTTC. Together with reference TRBV19 and TRBJ2-1, the CDR3 gives the full variable domain: DGGITQSPKYLFRKEGQNVTLSCEQNLNHDAMYWYRQDPGQGLRLIYYSQIVNDFQKGDIAEGYSVSREKKESFPLTVTSAQKNPTAFYLCASSNERSYNEQFFGPGTRLTVL.

This chain uses TRBV7-3 with TRBJ2-6; 7 bases are a match to TRBD2. V dropped 3 bases and J dropped 0; count of bases not matched to a gene: 5. Per germline, CDR1 SGHTA and CDR2 FQGTGA. There are 17 residues in the CDR3. CDR3 sequence reads: CASSFGGDLSGANVLTF. The CDR3 DNA sequence: TGTGCCAGCAGCTTTGGGGGGGACCTCTCTGGGGCCAACGTCCTGACTTTC.

The chain is built from TRBV19 and TRBJ1-5, with 9 nucleotides matching TRBD1. CDR3 size: 14 residues. Germline lookup yields CDR1 LNHDA and CDR2 SQIVND (reference sequence). Germline trimming cut 6 bases from V and 3 bases from J; bases unmatched to any gene: 3. In DNA, the CDR3 is TGTGCCAGTAGCTGGACAGGGGACAATCAGCCCCAGCATTTT. It is translated as CASSWTGDNQPQHF.

The J gene is TRBJ1-6, the V gene TRBV6-5, with a possible D match to TRBD1 (6 bases). CDR1 and CDR2 from the germline V gene are MNHEY and SVGAGI. The CDR3 consists of 14 residues. V lost 6 bases to trimming and J lost 8 bases, with 14 bases between them. The CDR3 sequence: CASSPDSRYSPLHF. Here the CDR3 DNA reads TGTGCCAGCAGCCCGGACAGTAGATATTCACCCCTCCACTTT.

To note about this clone: At one end, the junction sequence differs from germline, possibly due to a read error. The CDR3 DNA follows: TGTGTCAGCAGCCCCTGGGGCGGGGGGTACAATGAGCAGTTCTTC. Its translation: CVSSPWGGGYNEQFF. The rearrangement uses TRBV7-2 and TRBJ2-1; 8 nucleotides line up with TRBD2. The CDR3 has 15 amino acids. Germline V gene sequence: CDR1 SGHTA, CDR2 FQGNSA.

This chain connects TRBV9 to TRBJ2-5; TRBD2 is a possible D gene (7 bases). CDR1 SGDLS and CDR2 YYNGEE come from the germline V gene. V dropped 0 bases and J dropped 5 bases, with 14 bases sitting between them. CDR3 length equals 15 residues. CDR3 amino acids: CASSVVGGGLETQYF. As DNA, the CDR3 is TGTGCCAGCAGCGTAGTGGGGGGGGGCCTTGAGACCCAGTACTTC.

This clone was seen only once. The V and J genes are TRBV9 and TRBJ1-2, with 8 positions matching TRBD1. The CDR3 sequence is 15 residues long. Germline-derived CDR1 and CDR2 are SGDLS and YYNGEE. V gave up 4 bases and J gave up 4 bases; unmatched junction bases: 9. The CDR3 sequence: CASSPRTGTLYGYTF. In nucleotides, the CDR3 is TGTGCCAGCAGCCCGCGGACAGGGACTCTCTATGGCTACACCTTC. Looking up the rest from reference TRBV9 and TRBJ1-2 gives the full variable domain: DSGVTQTPKHLITATGQRVTLRCSPRSGDLSVYWYQQSLDQGLQFLIQYYNGEERAKGNILERFSAQQFPDLHSELNLSSLELGDSALYFCASSPRTGTLYGYTFGSGTRLTVV.

This chain connects TRBV24-1 to TRBJ2-5; tentatively, D is TRBD1 (6 bases). The V end was cut by 5 bases, the J end by 5 bases, with 17 bases between. There are 15 residues in the CDR3. Germline V CDR1 and CDR2: KGHDR, SFDVKD. The CDR3 loop reads CATSVGGSTGETQYF. In DNA form, the CDR3 reads TGTGCCACCAGTGTAGGGGGATCGACGGGGGAGACCCAGTACTTC.

The chain is built from TRBV24-1 and TRBJ2-4, with D possibly being TRBD2 (7 bases). The CDR3 sequence is 16 residues long. The V end lost 3 bases, the J end lost 0 bases, and 11 bases lay between the germline ends. The V gene's germline CDR1 is KGHDR and CDR2 SFDVKD. The CDR3 protein is CATSDGGAKAKNIQYF. CDR3 DNA: TGTGCCACCAGTGATGGGGGGGCAAAAGCCAAAAACATTCAGTACTTC.

V usage is TRBV4-1 and J usage is TRBJ2-2; 7 bases map to TRBD1. Trimming cost V 7 bases and J 4 bases; bases outside gene matches: 15. The V gene's germline CDR1 is MGHRA and CDR2 YSYEKL. This CDR3 has 17 residues. The CDR3 DNA reads TGCGCCAGCACAAAAAGGGGGCAGGGGGAGAGCACCGGGGAGCTGTTTTTT. Translating gives CASTKRGQGESTGELFF.

V and J are TRBV6-5 and TRBJ1-6; the D is unclear. CDR1 MNHEY and CDR2 SVGAGI come from the germline V gene. The CDR3 contains 14 residues. Trimming removed 0 bases at V and 7 bases at J, with 7 bases between. The CDR3 region has the DNA TGTGCCAGCAGTTACTCCCCTGAGAATTCACCCCTCCACTTT. It encodes CASSYSPENSPLHF.

The genes are TRBV24-1 and TRBJ2-5; 11 bases match TRBD2. The germline V gene has CDR1 KGHDR and CDR2 SFDVKD. This CDR3 contains 15 residues. With 5 bases clipped from V and 5 bases from J, the junction kept 6 bases outside the gene matches. CDR3 coding DNA: TGTGCCACCAGTGGTATAGCGGGGGGGTATGAGACCCAGTACTTC. Translation: CATSGIAGGYETQYF.

The chain has TRBV20-1 and TRBJ2-5, with D perhaps matching TRBD2 (6 bases). The germline CDR1 and CDR2 sequences are DFQATT and SNEGSKA (reference sequence). Trimming removed 0 bases at V and 9 bases at J, with 8 bases between. The CDR3 totals 11 residues. Here the CDR3 reads CSARDGGAQYF. In nucleotides, the CDR3 is TGCAGTGCTAGAGATGGAGGGGCCCAGTACTTC.

The chain employs TRBV11-2 and TRBJ2-1; no firm D call. The germline CDR1 and CDR2 sequences are SGHAT and FQNNGV. V lost 1 base and J 9 bases, leaving 7 bases between the germline ends. The CDR3 is made up of 12 amino acids. CDR3 amino acids: CASSLALVEQFF. The CDR3 bases are TGTGCCAGCAGCTTAGCACTTGTTGAGCAGTTCTTC.

As to this clone: Other DNA sequences of this sample code for an identical CDR3. J is TRBJ1-3 and V is TRBV5-1; no definite D call. Trimming removed 0 bases at V and 1 base at J, with 8 bases between. This CDR3 is 15 amino acids long. CDR1 is SGHRS, CDR2 YFSETQ, per germline. The CDR3, as DNA: TGCGCCAGCAGCTTGGAGGCGGGTTCTGGAAACACCATATATTTT. This sequence encodes CASSLEAGSGNTIYF.